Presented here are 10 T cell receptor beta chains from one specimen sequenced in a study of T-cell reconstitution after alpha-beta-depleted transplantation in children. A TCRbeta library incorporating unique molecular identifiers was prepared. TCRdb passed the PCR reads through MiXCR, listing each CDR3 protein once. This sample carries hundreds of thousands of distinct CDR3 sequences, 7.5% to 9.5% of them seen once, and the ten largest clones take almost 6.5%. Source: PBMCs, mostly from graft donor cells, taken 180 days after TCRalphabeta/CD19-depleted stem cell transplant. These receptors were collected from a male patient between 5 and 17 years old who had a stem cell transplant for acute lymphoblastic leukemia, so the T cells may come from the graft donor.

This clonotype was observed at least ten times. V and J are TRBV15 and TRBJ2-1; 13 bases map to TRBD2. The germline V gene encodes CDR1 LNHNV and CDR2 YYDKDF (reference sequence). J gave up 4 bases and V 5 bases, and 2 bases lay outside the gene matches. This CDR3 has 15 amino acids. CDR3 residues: CATSGGLAGYNEQFF. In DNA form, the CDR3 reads TGTGCCACCAGCGGGGGACTAGCGGGATACAATGAGCAGTTCTTC.

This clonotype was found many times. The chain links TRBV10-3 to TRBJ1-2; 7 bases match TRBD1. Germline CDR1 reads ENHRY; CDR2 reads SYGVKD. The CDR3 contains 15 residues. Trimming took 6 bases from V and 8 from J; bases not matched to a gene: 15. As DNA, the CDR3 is TGTGCCATCAGACCTGACAGGGCTCTATCCGAGGGCTACACCTTC. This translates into CAIRPDRALSEGYTF.

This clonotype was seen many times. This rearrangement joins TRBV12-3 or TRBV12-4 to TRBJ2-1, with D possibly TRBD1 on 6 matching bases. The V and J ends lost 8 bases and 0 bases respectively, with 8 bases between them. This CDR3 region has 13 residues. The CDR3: CASLGASYNEQFF. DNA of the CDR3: TGTGCCAGCCTGGGGGCCTCCTACAATGAGCAGTTCTTC.

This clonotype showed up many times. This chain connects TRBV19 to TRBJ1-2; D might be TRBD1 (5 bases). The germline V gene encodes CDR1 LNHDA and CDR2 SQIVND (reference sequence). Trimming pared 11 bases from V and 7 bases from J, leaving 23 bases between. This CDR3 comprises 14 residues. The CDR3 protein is CAQGVRRPTCGYTF. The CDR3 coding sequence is TGTGCCCAAGGGGTCCGGCGCCCCACCTGTGGCTACACCTTC.

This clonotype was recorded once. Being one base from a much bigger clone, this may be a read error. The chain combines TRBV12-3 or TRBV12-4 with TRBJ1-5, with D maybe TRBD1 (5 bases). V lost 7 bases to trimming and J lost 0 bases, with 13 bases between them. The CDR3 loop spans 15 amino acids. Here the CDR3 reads CASTAGRLSNQPQHF. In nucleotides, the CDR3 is TGTGCCAGCACGGCAGGGAGGCTTAGCAATCAGCCCCAGCATTTT.

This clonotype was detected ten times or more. CDR3 bases: TGTGCCAGCAGTGAATCAGGGCGGGCTTCCTTCAAGAATGAGCAGTTCTTC. It yields the protein CASSESGRASFKNEQFF. V gene TRBV25-1 combines with J gene TRBJ2-1, with D perhaps assigned TRBD1 or TRBD2 (5 bases each). In germline, CDR1 is MGHDK, CDR2 SYGVNS. V was trimmed by 1 base and J by 7 bases, leaving 20 bases between them. CDR3 length: 17 amino acids.

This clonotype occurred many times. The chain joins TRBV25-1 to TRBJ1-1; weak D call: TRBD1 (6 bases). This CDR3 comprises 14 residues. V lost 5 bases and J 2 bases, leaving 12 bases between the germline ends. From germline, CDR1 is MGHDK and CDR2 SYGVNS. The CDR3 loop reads CASSTDRPNTEAFF. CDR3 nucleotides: TGTGCCAGCAGTACGGACAGACCAAACACTGAAGCTTTCTTT.

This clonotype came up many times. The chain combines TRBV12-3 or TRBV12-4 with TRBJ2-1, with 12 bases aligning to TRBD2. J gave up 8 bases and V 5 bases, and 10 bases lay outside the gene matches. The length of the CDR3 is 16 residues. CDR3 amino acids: CASSRPTSGRLDEQFF. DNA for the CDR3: TGTGCCAGCAGTCGTCCGACTAGCGGGAGACTCGATGAGCAGTTCTTC.

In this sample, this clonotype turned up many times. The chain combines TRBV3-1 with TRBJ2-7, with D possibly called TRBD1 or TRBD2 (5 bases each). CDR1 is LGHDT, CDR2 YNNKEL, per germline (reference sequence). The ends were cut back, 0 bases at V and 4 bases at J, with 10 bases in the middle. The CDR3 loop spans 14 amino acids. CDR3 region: CASSQELGVYEQYF. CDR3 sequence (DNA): TGTGCCAGCAGCCAAGAGTTGGGGGTGTACGAGCAGTACTTC.

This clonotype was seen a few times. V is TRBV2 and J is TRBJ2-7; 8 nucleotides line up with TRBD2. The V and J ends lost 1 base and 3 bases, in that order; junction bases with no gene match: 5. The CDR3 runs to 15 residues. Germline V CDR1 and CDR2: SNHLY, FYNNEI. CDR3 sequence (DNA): TGTGCCAGCAGTGAAGGGGGACTAGTAGGCTACGAGCAGTACTTC. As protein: CASSEGGLVGYEQYF.